This T cell receptor (beta chain) originates from a study of blood T cells in healthy people across ages (dated by TCRdb to 2015 to 2017). Broadly, across the study: Template switching captured roughly one uniquely barcoded TCR beta cDNA molecule per two T cells in model experiments. Four age groups were formed from the donors: young (average about 15 years), middle-aged (around 40), aged (62) and long-lived (more than 75). Using the same blood draw, the study looked at two additional independent replicas of 1 million unique cDNA reads for two donors, one aged 18 to 30 and the other aged 80 or older. To avoid experimental bias, donors of different ages were randomly spread across the sequencing lanes. The study measured age-related changes in TCR beta repertoire diversity using deep sequencing normalized with unique cDNA molecular identifiers. The full study reports these points: Observed TCR beta diversity correlated strongly with the percentage of naive T cells measured by flow cytometry. Conclusive comparison of naive and antigen-experienced compartments was prevented by the profiling of bulk unsorted PBMCs. Compared with the aged group, more naive CD4+ T cells, fewer expanded clones and increased TCR diversity were shown by the long-lived group, suggesting age selection. As age increased, observed TCR beta diversity per million T cells dropped in a roughly linear way, and a significant reduction was already evident by age around 41. Because the CMV infection status of the donors was unknown, age-related changes in expanded clonotypes may potentially have been confounded. Estimates of total diversity based on one million sequenced T cells were considered lower bounds and underestimates.

Of note for this clonotype: This receptor's antigen is unknown. No base qualities exist here, and no much larger clone lies one base off it.

Donors were 30 to 45 systemically healthy Caucasian individuals from Russia aged roughly 6 to 100 years. Each donor gave around 9.9 milliliters of peripheral blood, collected into EDTA-treated Vacutainer tubes. Ficoll-Paque density-gradient centrifugation was used to isolate PBMCs, with at least 7 million obtained per sample. Total RNA was extracted from PBMCs with Trizol reagent, with at least 6 micrograms obtained per sample. For every donor, an aliquot of PBMCs went through flow cytometry to measure the percentages of naive CD45RAhigh/CD27high T cells. The library came from 5' RACE. Sequencing instrument: Illumina HiSeq 2500. A second roughly 6 to 12 cycle PCR used a sample-barcoded 5' primer and a J-beta primer mix. A template-switch 5' adaptor carrying 12 random nucleotides introduced a unique molecular identifier onto each TCR beta cDNA molecule. Each sample yielded at least 3 million CDR3-containing paired-end reads. The Mint cDNA synthesis kit, primed by a TRBC-specific oligonucleotide, was used to synthesize first-strand cDNA from all RNA. All cDNA was treated with uracil-DNA glycosylase and then went through a first 18-cycle PCR with the universal primers M1SS and BC2_uni_R. Under the source paper's analysis protocol: Normalization of each sample was performed by random selection of 1 million high-quality reads, each carrying a distinct molecular identifier. Reads sharing molecular identifiers were discarded rather than binned into consensus sequences. MiTCR, set to a Q25 quality threshold and the strictest error-elimination algorithm, was used for CDR3 identification, clonotype clustering and error correction. A nonparametric unseen species model with Euler transformation was used to estimate lower-bound total TCR beta diversity. Through fastp at Q25 and MiXCR, TCRdb rebuilt clones from the public reads, retaining in-frame beta chains. Each entry is one CDR3 protein sequence, shown with its most common DNA and genes. What appears here as the V and J calls and clone size reflects TCRdb's work, not the paper's. The sample table lists hundreds of thousands of distinct CDR3 sequences, 58% of them with a count of one. Together, the top ten hold over 20% of the sample.

There are 13 amino acids in the CDR3, from cysteine to phenylalanine inclusive. Only the CDR3 portion is preserved as DNA: 39 bases, with reading frame beginning at the first base. The CDR1 and CDR2 encoded by the germline V gene (reference sequence) are SGHNT and YYREEE. For this chain, trimming is 4 bases at the V end and 7 bases at the J end, and the number of junction bases without a gene match is 7. Source material: blood. The chain couples TRBV5-4 to TRBJ1-2; 7 bases in between match TRBD1. This sequence originates from a man younger than 45 in good health. The CDR3 corresponds to CASSKGQETGYTF. The bases are TGTGCCAGCAGCAAAGGACAGGAGACTGGCTACACCTTC.